This T cell receptor (beta chain) was sequenced in a study of T cell repertoires in cytomegalovirus infection. TCRdb recomputed calls from the reads with MiXCR, one row per CDR3 protein. The repertoire includes 150,000 or so distinct CDR3 sequences, about a quarter of them detected once, and approximately 11% sits in the top ten. Comment on this clonotype: Its target is unknown.

V dropped 3 bases and J dropped 2 bases, with 13 bases sitting between them. Germline CDR1 MGHRA, CDR2 YSYEKL. This CDR3 has 15 residues. Overall study findings and caveats: There were HLA-C-restricted CMV-specific TCR beta clonotypes dominating the ex vivo response. Cumulated frequencies of public TCR beta families served to identify carriers of CMV plus the relevant HLA.

The chain is built from TRBV4-1 and TRBJ1-1, with a possible D match to TRBD1 (5 bases). The origin of this receptor is a human donor in good health (CMV status not recorded). Some clones in this sample may be carry-over from other donors' samples. Sequences were obtained from PBMCs. The CDR3 is CASSHSGTGNTEAFF. DNA of the CDR3: TGCGCCAGCAGCCATTCCGGGACGGGCAACACTGAAGCTTTCTTT.